This T cell receptor beta chain was observed in a study of T cell repertoires in cytomegalovirus infection. Turning to the study itself: Alongside well-studied HLA-B-restricted CMV epitopes, recently identified HLA-C-restricted CMV epitopes were also used. Shared public TCR beta signatures pointed to both CMV infection and a matching HLA type. Points from the study as a whole: Dominating the ex vivo response were HLA-C-restricted CMV-specific TCR beta clonotypes. Identification of carriers of CMV plus the relevant HLA was performed using cumulative public TCR beta family frequency.

As for this clonotype: What it binds is unknown.

The V gene's germline CDR1 is SNHLY and CDR2 FYNNEI. Trimming left V 9 bases short and J 6 bases short, with 11 bases between. This CDR3 spans 11 amino acids. TCRdb re-called the reads with MiXCR, one entry per CDR3 protein. The sample shows about 570,000 distinct CDR3 sequences, under 45% of them seen only once. Sequencing was performed on cultured PBMCs, taken from culture after CMV antigen stimulation. This chain joins TRBV2 and TRBJ1-2, with D perhaps TRBD1 (5 bases). The source of this sequence is a human donor in good health (CMV status not recorded). Some clones in this sample may be carry-over from other donors' samples. The CDR3 sequence is CARKSGDGYTF. The CDR3 DNA is TGTGCCAGAAAATCGGGGGATGGCTACACCTTC.